The clone carrying this T cell receptor (beta chain) was picked up a small number of times. Its target is not known. This CDR3 spans 15 amino acids. Losses at the gene ends were 0 bases for V and 0 bases for J; bases not matched to a gene: 3. Per the germline V gene, CDR1 is SGDLS and CDR2 is YYNGEE. In TCRdb, the 5' RACE reads were re-called with MiXCR into one record per CDR3 protein. The table has 1.5 million to 2 million distinct CDR3 sequences, less than 35% seen once. The entry originates in a study of identical twins. Overall study results and limits: Beta out-of-frame twin sharing showed a weaker excess.

This rearrangement joins TRBV9 to TRBJ2-7, with 7 bases fitting TRBD2. Sequencing was carried out using cord blood. The sequence derives from a newborn girl in good health. The CDR3 bases are TGTGCCAGCAGCGTAGACGGGGGGAGCTCCTACGAGCAGTACTTC. Translating gives CASSVDGGSSYEQYF. Full variable domain (remainder filled in from reference TRBV9 and TRBJ2-7): DSGVTQTPKHLITATGQRVTLRCSPRSGDLSVYWYQQSLDQGLQFLIQYYNGEERAKGNILERFSAQQFPDLHSELNLSSLELGDSALYFCASSVDGGSSYEQYFGPGTRLTVT.